A selection of T cell receptor beta chains follows, all from one sample in a study of Graves' ophthalmopathy and Graves' hyperthyroidism. One entry per CDR3 protein results from TCRdb running MiXCR on the multiplex PCR reads. There are over 650,000 distinct CDR3 sequences in the sample; over 40% occur only once, and over 2.5% lies in the top ten. Source material: peripheral blood. The receptors derive from an adult man with Graves' ophthalmopathy. The CDR3 runs from the conserved cysteine through the conserved F or W. The order of the fields is D gene, J gene, CDR3 length, V gene, clone size, CDR3 DNA, CDR3 protein. A D gene is named only where the DNA matches it firmly. Expanded clones are given a class, and other clones once, few, many or no size at all.

- TRBJ2-5 12 TRBV7-2 - TGTGCCAGCAGCTTAGGAAACAGGAGCCAGTACTTC CASSLGNRSQYF
TRBD1 TRBJ1-6 15 TRBV12-3/TRBV12-4 - TGTGCCAGCAGTTACATGGGACAGGGCAATTCACCCCTCCACTTT CASSYMGQGNSPLHF
- TRBJ1-6 13 TRBV4-3 many TGCGCCAGCAGCGTCGCGTTTGACTCACCCCTCCACTTT CASSVAFDSPLHF
- TRBJ2-5 13 TRBV7-2 many TGTGCCAGCAGCTACCCGGGGGCGGAGACCCAGTACTTC CASSYPGAETQYF
- TRBJ1-2 13 TRBV11-2 - TGTGCCAGCAGTTACTCGCCGCGTCTTGGCTACACCTTC CASSYSPRLGYTF
- TRBJ1-1 11 TRBV29-1 many TGCAGCGTTCTAGGGGTAGCTGAAGCTTTCTTT CSVLGVAEAFF
- TRBJ1-2 13 TRBV20-1 many TGCAGTGCTAGAGATAAGGATAACTATGGCTACACCTTC CSARDKDNYGYTF
- TRBJ2-7 15 TRBV7-9 - TGTGCCAGCAGCCAAGGGGAAGTAGCGTCCGGGGAGCTGTACTTC CASSQGEVASGELYF
- TRBJ1-2 10 TRBV29-1 - TGCAGCTACGTGGACTATGGCTACACCTTC CSYVDYGYTF
- TRBJ2-5 14 TRBV12-3/TRBV12-4 - TGTGCCAGCAGCACTACGGGGGCCCAAGAGACCCAGTACTTC CASSTTGAQETQYF
- TRBJ1-5 13 TRBV20-1 few TGCAGTGCTAGAGGTCAGAGTTATCAGCCCCAGCATTTT CSARGQSYQPQHF
TRBD2 TRBJ2-1 18 TRBV19 few TGTGCCAGTAGGACGGGGACTAGCGGGGGGGCTTCCTACAATGAGCAGTTCTTC CASRTGTSGGASYNEQFF